A single sample gave rise to the 5 T cell receptor beta chains below, sequenced in a study of cytomegalovirus exposure and HLA in healthy donors. Researchers ran the PCR with 60 Vbeta and 13 Jbeta primers. This table comes from immunoSEQ multiplex PCR, and its TCRdb copy is limited to in-frame clones, with some not included. Here the sample spans 84,000 or so clones, around 85% being singletons. The material sequenced was PBMCs. These receptors came from a human donor in good health.

The J gene is TRBJ1-4, the V gene TRBV6-6; TRBD1 agrees at 10 bases. CDR1 MNHNY and CDR2 SVGAGI come from the germline V gene (reference sequence). There are 16 residues in the CDR3. V lost 0 bases to trimming and J lost 7 bases; unmatched junction nucleotides: 5. CDR3 bases: TGTGCCAGCAGTTACTCCGACAGGGGGCTGAGTGAAAAACTGTTTTTT. Its translation is CASSYSDRGLSEKLFF.

The CDR3 loop is CSAAISTGKKGEQYF. In nucleotides, the CDR3 is TGCAGCGCCGCAATTTCGACAGGGAAAAAGGGCGAGCAGTACTTC. The gene calls are TRBV29-1 and TRBJ2-7; 7 nucleotides align to TRBD1. V was pared by 7 bases and J by 6 bases, with 18 bases of the junction left unmatched. This CDR3 spans 15 amino acids. From germline, CDR1 is SQVTM and CDR2 ANQGSEA.

J is TRBJ2-3 and V is TRBV4-2; the match to TRBD2 covers 8 bases. Trimming cost V 1 base and J 1 base; bases outside gene matches: 4. Germline V lookup: CDR1 LGHNA, CDR2 YNFKEQ. The CDR3 contains 16 residues. This chain's CDR3 is CASSQGSSGGTDTQYF. Here the CDR3 DNA reads TGTGCCAGCAGCCAAGGGAGTAGCGGGGGCACAGATACGCAGTATTTT.

The V call is TRBV2, the J call TRBJ2-1; 10 bases fit TRBD1. Germline V CDR1 and CDR2: SNHLY, FYNNEI. This CDR3 is built from 15 residues. The V segment lost 8 bases and the J segment 5 bases; nucleotides outside the gene matches: 9. Here the CDR3 reads CASRPGTGANNEQFF. The DNA for the CDR3 is TGTGCCAGCCGACCCGGGACAGGGGCAAACAATGAGCAGTTCTTC.

As concerns this clone: The identical CDR3 is also encoded by other nucleotide sequences in the sample. This chain joins TRBV7-2 and TRBJ2-1; D uncertain. The germline CDR1 and CDR2 sequences are SGHTA and FQGNSA. V lost 4 bases and J lost 0, with 4 bases in between. The CDR3 totals 13 residues. The CDR3 loop reads CASSSSSYNEQFF. As DNA, the CDR3 is TGTGCCAGCAGCTCGAGCTCCTACAATGAGCAGTTCTTC.